Each of the 2 T cell receptor beta chains below was sequenced from the same sample in a study of control samples from healthy donors and cancer patients. Using immunoSEQ multiplex PCR, the repertoire was profiled, and TCRdb retains in-frame clones only, with some absent. This sample yields over 200,000 clones, of which around 79% are seen a single time; about 14% belongs to the top ten. Material: PBMCs. These receptors all stem from a woman aged 60-75 years with lung cancer.

A few counts support this clone. Other DNA sequences in the same sample also yield this CDR3. The chain employs TRBV30 and TRBJ1-1; D is undetermined. V shed 1 base and J shed 5 bases, with 14 bases lying between them. Germline lookup yields CDR1 GTSNPN and CDR2 SVGIG (reference sequence). The CDR3 is made up of 14 amino acids. CDR3: CAWSALSLGTEAFF. The CDR3 coding sequence is TGTGCCTGGAGTGCCCTATCGCTGGGGACTGAAGCTTTCTTT.

This clone was observed many times. J is TRBJ2-7 and V is TRBV3-1 (or the pseudogene TRBV3-2), with 8 bases matching TRBD1. The CDR3 totals 17 residues. The germline V gene encodes CDR1 LGHDT and CDR2 YNNKEL (reference sequence). J gave up 6 bases and V 0 bases, and 13 bases lay outside the gene matches. The CDR3 protein is CASSQDLETGVSGEQYF. In DNA, the CDR3 is TGTGCCAGCAGCCAAGATCTGGAGACAGGGGTTTCTGGCGAGCAGTACTTC.